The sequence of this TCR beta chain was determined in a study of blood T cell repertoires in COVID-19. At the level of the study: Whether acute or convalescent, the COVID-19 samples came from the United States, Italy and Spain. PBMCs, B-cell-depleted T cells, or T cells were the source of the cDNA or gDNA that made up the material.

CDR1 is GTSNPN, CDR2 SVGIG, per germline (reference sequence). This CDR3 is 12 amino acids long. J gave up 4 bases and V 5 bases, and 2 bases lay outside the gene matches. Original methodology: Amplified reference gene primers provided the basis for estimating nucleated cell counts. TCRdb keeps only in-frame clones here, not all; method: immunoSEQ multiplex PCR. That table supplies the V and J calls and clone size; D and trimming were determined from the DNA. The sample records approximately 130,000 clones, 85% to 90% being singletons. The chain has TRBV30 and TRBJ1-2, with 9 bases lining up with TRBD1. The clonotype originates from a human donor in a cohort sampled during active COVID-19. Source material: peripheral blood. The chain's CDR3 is CAWQDRGYGYTF. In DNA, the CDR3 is TGTGCCTGGCAGGACAGGGGCTATGGCTACACCTTC. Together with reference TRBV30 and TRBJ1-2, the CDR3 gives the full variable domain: SQTIHQWPATLVQPVGSPLSLECTVEGTSNPNLYWYRQAAGRGLQLLFYSVGIGQISSEVPQNLSASRPQDRQFILSSKKLLLSDSGFYLCAWQDRGYGYTFGSGTRLTVV.